Listed below are T cell receptor beta chains from one sample, sequenced in a study of T-cell memory formation after mild COVID-19. TCRdb reanalysed the 5' RACE reads using MiXCR and keeps one entry per CDR3 protein. The table shows approximately 230,000 distinct CDR3 sequences, with about 17% occurring only once. Sample: PBMCs or a T cell subset sorted from them (not recorded which). The receptors were gathered from a man between 18 and 35 years old who had mild COVID-19 (a few samples of this study predate the infection). Cell type and time point are not known. The CDR3 runs from the conserved cysteine through the conserved F or W. The D gene is left open where the match is weak. Part of the rows lack a size; the others show once, few, many or a class for expanded clones.

-,16,TRBV5-1,TRBJ2-1,-,CASSLAGTSSYNEQFF,TGCGCCAGCAGCCTGGCTGGGACTTCCTCCTACAATGAGCAGTTCTTC
few,15,TRBV5-6,TRBJ1-6,TRBD1,CASSPLGQGNSPLHF,TGTGCCAGCAGCCCACTCGGACAGGGAAATTCACCCCTCCACTTT
few,15,TRBV7-2,TRBJ2-5,-,CASSFQVTAKETQYF,TGTGCCAGCAGCTTCCAGGTTACAGCCAAAGAGACCCAGTACTTC
-,14,TRBV9,TRBJ1-6,TRBD1,CASSEDRINSPLHF,TGTGCCAGCAGCGAGGACAGGATTAATTCACCCCTCCACTTT
once,13,TRBV20-1,TRBJ1-5,-,CSAVRDSNQPQHF,TGCAGTGCCGTCCGGGACAGCAATCAGCCCCAGCATTTT
few,12,TRBV29-1,TRBJ1-2,-,CSDREVGYGYTF,TGCAGCGACAGGGAAGTCGGCTATGGCTACACCTTC
-,15,TRBV9,TRBJ1-6,TRBD1,CASSAPGQGASPLHF,TGTGCCAGCAGTGCCCCGGGACAGGGGGCTTCACCCCTCCACTTT
-,11,TRBV5-6,TRBJ1-1,-,CASSLRFEAFF,TGTGCCAGCAGCTTACGGTTTGAAGCTTTCTTT
many,15,TRBV12-3/TRBV12-4,TRBJ2-2,TRBD2,CASSLTSGNTGELFF,TGTGCCAGCAGCTTGACTAGCGGAAACACCGGGGAGCTGTTTTTT
few,15,TRBV7-2,TRBJ1-2,-,CASSPPSAFNYGYTF,TGTGCCAGCAGCCCGCCTTCAGCGTTTAACTATGGCTACACCTTC
few,12,TRBV7-2,TRBJ1-5,-,CASSLPVGPQHF,TGTGCCAGCAGCTTACCGGTAGGGCCCCAGCATTTT
-,16,TRBV5-1,TRBJ1-1,TRBD1,CASSLRGQGVFTEAFF,TGCGCCAGCAGCTTGAGGGGGCAGGGGGTCTTCACTGAAGCTTTCTTT
-,14,TRBV18,TRBJ2-1,-,CASTESYKGVEQFF,TGTGCCAGCACCGAATCCTACAAGGGCGTCGAGCAGTTCTTC
few,13,TRBV6-2/TRBV6-3,TRBJ2-1,-,CASSQGRNNEQFF,TGTGCCAGCAGCCAGGGACGGAACAATGAGCAGTTCTTC
many,13,TRBV7-9,TRBJ1-2,-,CASSRLPNYGYTF,TGTGCCAGCAGCCGTCTCCCTAACTATGGCTACACCTTC
-,13,TRBV2,TRBJ2-1,-,CASSQGSYNEQFF,TGTGCCAGCAGTCAGGGGTCCTACAATGAGCAGTTCTTC
-,15,TRBV20-1,TRBJ2-1,TRBD2,CSASRLAGVHNEQFF,TGCAGTGCTAGCCGACTAGCGGGGGTACACAATGAGCAGTTCTTC
many,13,TRBV20-1,TRBJ2-5,TRBD1,CSARWDRDETQYF,TGCAGTGCTAGGTGGGACAGGGATGAGACCCAGTACTTC
-,12,TRBV12-3/TRBV12-4,TRBJ1-1,TRBD1,CAGNRDRGPSFF,TGTGCCGGAAACCGGGACAGGGGGCCGTCTTTCTTT
few,12,TRBV30,TRBJ1-2,-,CAQGQLGSGYTF,TGTGCCCAGGGCCAGCTGGGGAGCGGCTACACCTTC
-,16,TRBV4-1,TRBJ2-2,-,CASSPIPRVSTGELFF,TGCGCCAGCAGCCCAATCCCCAGGGTGAGCACCGGGGAGCTGTTTTTT